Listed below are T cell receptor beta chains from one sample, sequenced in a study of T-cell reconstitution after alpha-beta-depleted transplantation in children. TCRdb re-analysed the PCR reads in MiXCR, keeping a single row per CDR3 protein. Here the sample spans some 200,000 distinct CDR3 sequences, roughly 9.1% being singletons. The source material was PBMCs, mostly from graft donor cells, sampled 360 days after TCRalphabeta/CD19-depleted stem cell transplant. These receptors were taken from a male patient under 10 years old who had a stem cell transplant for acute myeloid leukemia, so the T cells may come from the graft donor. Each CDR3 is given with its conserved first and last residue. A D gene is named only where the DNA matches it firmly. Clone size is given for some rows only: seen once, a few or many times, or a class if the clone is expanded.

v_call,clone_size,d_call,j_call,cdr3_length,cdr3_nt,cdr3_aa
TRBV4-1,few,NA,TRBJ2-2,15,TGCGCCAGCAGCCCTGAGAGGGGATGGACCGGGGAGCTGTTTTTT,CASSPERGWTGELFF
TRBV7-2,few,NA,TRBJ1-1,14,TGTGCCAGCAGCTTAAAACAGCATTTAGGGGAAGCTTTCTTT,CASSLKQHLGEAFF
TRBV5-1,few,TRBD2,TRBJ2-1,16,TGCGCCAGCAGCTTGGAGGGGCTAGCGGGGCCCAATGAGCAGTTCTTC,CASSLEGLAGPNEQFF
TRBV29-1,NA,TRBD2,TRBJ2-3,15,TGCAGCTATACCAGGTTCGCGGGAGCAGGAGATACGCAGTATTTT,CSYTRFAGAGDTQYF
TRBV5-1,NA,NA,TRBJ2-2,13,TGCGCCAGCAGCTTCCAGGGTAGCGGGGAGCTGTTTTTT,CASSFQGSGELFF
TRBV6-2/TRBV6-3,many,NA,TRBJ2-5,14,TGTGCCAGCAGTTATACCGGGAGAAAAGAGACCCAGTACTTC,CASSYTGRKETQYF
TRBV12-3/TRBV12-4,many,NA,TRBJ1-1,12,TGTGCCAGCTTGCAGGGGAACACTGAAGCTTTCTTT,CASLQGNTEAFF
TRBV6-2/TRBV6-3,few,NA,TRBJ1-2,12,TGTGCCAGTCGACAGTCTAACTATGGCTACACCTTC,CASRQSNYGYTF
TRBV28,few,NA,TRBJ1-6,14,TGTGCCAGCACCCTTGACAGGCGCGAATCACCCCTCCACTTT,CASTLDRRESPLHF
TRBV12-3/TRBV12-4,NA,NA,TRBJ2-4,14,TGTGCCAGCAGTAAGAGGGACGGAGAAAACATTCAGTACTTC,CASSKRDGENIQYF
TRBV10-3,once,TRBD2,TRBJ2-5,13,TGTGCCATCAACTCGGGAGGTATGGAGACCCAGTACTTC,CAINSGGMETQYF
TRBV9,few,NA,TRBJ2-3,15,TGTGCCAGCAGCGCCGACAGGCCAAGTATAGATACGCAGTATTTT,CASSADRPSIDTQYF
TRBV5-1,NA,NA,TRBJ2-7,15,TGCGCCAGCAGCCCCCGGATGGGGGAAACCTACGAGCAGTACTTC,CASSPRMGETYEQYF
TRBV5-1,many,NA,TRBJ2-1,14,TGCGCCAGCAGCATAGGGTTTCATGGCGATGAGCAGTTCTTC,CASSIGFHGDEQFF
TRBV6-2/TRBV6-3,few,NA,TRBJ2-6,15,TGTGCCAGCAGTTACGGGTCTTCTGGGGCCAACGTCCTGACTTTC,CASSYGSSGANVLTF
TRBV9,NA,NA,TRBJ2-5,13,TGTGCCAGCAGCGTGGGCCTTCAAGAGACCCAGTACTTC,CASSVGLQETQYF
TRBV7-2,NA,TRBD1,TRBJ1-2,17,TGTGCCAGCAGCGGAAATTGGGGACAGGGTTTATACTATGGCTACACCTTC,CASSGNWGQGLYYGYTF
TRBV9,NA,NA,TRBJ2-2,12,TGTGCCAGCAGATCCCGGGCCGGGGAGCTGTTTTTT,CASRSRAGELFF
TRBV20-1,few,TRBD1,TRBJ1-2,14,TGCAGTGCTAGTAGGGACAGGGACAACTATGGCTACACCTTC,CSASRDRDNYGYTF
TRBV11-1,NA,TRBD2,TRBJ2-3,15,TGTGCCAGCAGCTCGACTAGCGGGAGATCAGATACGCAGTATTTT,CASSSTSGRSDTQYF
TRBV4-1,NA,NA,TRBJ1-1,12,TGCGCCTCCAGGGGTCGAAACACTGAAGCTTTCTTT,CASRGRNTEAFF
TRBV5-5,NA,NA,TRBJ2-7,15,TGTGCCAGCAGCTTGTCGGGTTCTCCCACCTACGAGCAGTACTTC,CASSLSGSPTYEQYF
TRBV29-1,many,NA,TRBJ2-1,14,TGCAGCGTTGAGGTAGCCCAGAGGGAAGACGAGCAGTTCTTC,CSVEVAQREDEQFF
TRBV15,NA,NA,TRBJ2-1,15,TGTGCCACCAGCAGAGATGGGGCGGCAGGGGATGAGCAGTTCTTC,CATSRDGAAGDEQFF
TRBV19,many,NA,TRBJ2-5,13,TGTGCCAGTAGTGCTACAGGGAGAGAGACCCAGTACTTC,CASSATGRETQYF
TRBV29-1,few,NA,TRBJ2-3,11,TGCAGCGTTCACTACTCGGATACGCAGTATTTT,CSVHYSDTQYF
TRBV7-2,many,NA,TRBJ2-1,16,TGTGCCAGCAGCTTACGAGCGTCGAGCTCCTACAATGAGCAGTTCTTC,CASSLRASSSYNEQFF
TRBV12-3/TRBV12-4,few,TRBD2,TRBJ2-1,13,TGTGCCAGCAGGCTAGCGGGAGGGATTGAGCAGTTCTTC,CASRLAGGIEQFF
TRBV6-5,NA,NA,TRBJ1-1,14,TGTGCCAGCAGTTACACGGGCGCAAACACTGAAGCTTTCTTT,CASSYTGANTEAFF
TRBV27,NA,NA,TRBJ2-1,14,TGTGCCAGCAGTCCCTGGGTAGCGAACAATGAGCAGTTCTTC,CASSPWVANNEQFF
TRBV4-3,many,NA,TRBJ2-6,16,TGCGCCAGCAGCCAGACAAGAAGAACTGGGGCCAACGTCCTGACTTTC,CASSQTRRTGANVLTF
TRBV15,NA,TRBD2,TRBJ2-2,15,TGTGCCACCAGGGCCTCTGGACTAGCGACCGGGGAGCTGTTTTTT,CATRASGLATGELFF
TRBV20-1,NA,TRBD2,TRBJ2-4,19,TGCAGTGCTACATCTCTGCTGCCGGGACTAGCGGGACCCGGGGACATTCAGTACTTC,CSATSLLPGLAGPGDIQYF
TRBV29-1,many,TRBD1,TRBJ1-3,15,TGCAGCGTCGCACAGACCCTGGGACAGGGAAACACCATATATTTT,CSVAQTLGQGNTIYF
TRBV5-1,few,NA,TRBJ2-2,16,TGCGCCAGCAGCCTGCCCGGGGGGCGGAGCACCGGGGAGCTGTTTTTT,CASSLPGGRSTGELFF
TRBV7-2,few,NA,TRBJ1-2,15,TGTGCCAGCAGTATCGGCCTGGGGGAGGGCTATGGCTACACCTTC,CASSIGLGEGYGYTF
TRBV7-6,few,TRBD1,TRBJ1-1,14,TGTGCCAGCAGCTTACTGACAGGGTACACTGAAGCTTTCTTT,CASSLLTGYTEAFF
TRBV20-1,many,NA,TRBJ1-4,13,TGCAGTGCTCGAGATACAACTAATGAAAAACTGTTTTTT,CSARDTTNEKLFF
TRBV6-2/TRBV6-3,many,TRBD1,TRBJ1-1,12,TGTGCCACTACGACAGGGGACACTGAAGCTTTCTTT,CATTTGDTEAFF
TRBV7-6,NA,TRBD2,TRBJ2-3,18,TGTGCCAGCAGCAGTCCGAGGGTAGCGGGAGGGTATCGGGATACGCAGTATTTT,CASSSPRVAGGYRDTQYF
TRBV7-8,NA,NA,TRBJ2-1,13,TGTGCCAGCAGCATCGGCCATCTAGAAGAGCAGTTCTTC,CASSIGHLEEQFF
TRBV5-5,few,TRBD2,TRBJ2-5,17,TGTGCCAGCAGCCGTCGACTAGCGGATGATTTGGGGGAGACCCAGTACTTC,CASSRRLADDLGETQYF
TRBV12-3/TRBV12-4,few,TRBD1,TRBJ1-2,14,TGTGCCAGCAGTCCCGGGACAGGGGCCTATGGCTACACCTTC,CASSPGTGAYGYTF
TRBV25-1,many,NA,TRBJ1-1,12,TGTGCCAGCCTAGACGGGCACACTGAAGCTTTCTTT,CASLDGHTEAFF
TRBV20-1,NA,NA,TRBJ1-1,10,TGCAGTGTCTGGGTTTCTGAAGCTTTCTTT,CSVWVSEAFF
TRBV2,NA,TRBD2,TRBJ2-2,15,TGTGCCAGCAGCCGGACTAGGACAAACACCGGGGAGCTGTTTTTT,CASSRTRTNTGELFF
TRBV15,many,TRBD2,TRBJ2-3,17,TGTGCCACCAGCAGAGATCTGGTAGCGGGGGCGATAGATACGCAGTATTTT,CATSRDLVAGAIDTQYF
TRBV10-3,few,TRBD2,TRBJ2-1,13,TGTGCCATCATAAGTGAGCGGGGCAATGAGCAGTTCTTC,CAIISERGNEQFF
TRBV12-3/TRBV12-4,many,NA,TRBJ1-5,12,TGTGCCAGCAGTTTTAAGGATCAGCCCCAGCATTTT,CASSFKDQPQHF